These 11 T cell receptor beta chains were sequenced from one sample in a study of long-term antiretroviral therapy in people with HIV. At survey level, the immunoSEQ assay was run in its v3.0 version. Using immunoSEQ multiplex PCR, the repertoire was profiled, and TCRdb retains in-frame clones only, with some absent. The sample has roughly 34,000 clones; 70% to 80% are singletons. Material: unsorted PBMCs, obtained 1.9 years after starting antiretroviral therapy. These receptors were obtained from a man younger than 35 with HIV.

In its sample, this clone was seen a few times. The chain carries TRBV7-2 and TRBJ1-1; D might be TRBD1 (5 bases). The CDR3 has 12 amino acids. V was pared by 6 bases and J by 8 bases, with 13 bases between. The germline V gene has CDR1 SGHTA and CDR2 FQGNSA. In DNA, the CDR3 is TGTGCCAGCAGTTCAGGGTTTTTGGAAGCTTTCTTT. Encoded protein: CASSSGFLEAFF.

This clone was seen only once. The CDR3 spells CASSFQGGSGYGYTF. The DNA for the CDR3 is TGCGCCAGCAGCTTTCAAGGGGGCTCGGGCTATGGCTACACCTTC. This chain joins TRBV5-1 and TRBJ1-2; 7 nucleotides align to TRBD1. The germline CDR1 and CDR2 sequences are SGHRS and YFSETQ. CDR3 length: 15 amino acids. V shed 2 bases and J 4 bases; nucleotides not matched to a gene: 8.

The chain joins TRBV6-1 to TRBJ1-3, with D hard to call. The CDR3 has 12 residues. Germline-derived CDR1 and CDR2 are MNHNS and SASEGT. V was shortened by 1 base and J by 6 bases, with 4 bases between the two germline ends. This chain's CDR3 is CASSEGPNTIYF. CDR3 DNA: TGTGCCAGCAGTGAAGGGCCAAACACCATATATTTT.

The CDR3 sequence is CASSPTASQVVRGELFF. The CDR3 DNA is TGCGCCAGCAGCCCCACGGCATCCCAGGTCGTAAGGGGGGAGCTGTTTTTT. This sequence joins TRBV5-1 and TRBJ2-2; D gene unclear. V was cut by 4 bases and J by 8 bases, with 24 bases left in between. This CDR3 comprises 17 residues. Germline CDR1 is SGHRS and CDR2 is YFSETQ. Combining the CDR3 with reference TRBV5-1 and TRBJ2-2 gives the whole variable domain KAGVTQTPRYLIKTRGQQVTLSCSPISGHRSVSWYQQTPGQGLQFLFEYFSETQRNKGNFPGRFSGRQFSNSRSEMNVSTLELGDSALYLCASSPTASQVVRGELFFGEGSRLTVL.

The chain recombines TRBV19 with TRBJ1-5, with 10 bases that match TRBD1. J lost 2 bases, V lost 3 bases, and 10 bases had no gene match. The CDR3 sequence is 18 residues long. The germline V gene encodes CDR1 LNHDA and CDR2 SQIVND (reference sequence). The CDR3 spells CASSIGDRGKYRNQPQHF. CDR3 coding DNA: TGTGCCAGTAGTATTGGGGACAGGGGAAAGTATCGCAATCAGCCCCAGCATTTT.

This clone was picked up one time. V usage is TRBV27 and J usage is TRBJ2-3; 11 bases match TRBD2. Trimming removed 3 bases from V and 6 bases from J; junction bases left unmatched: 11. Germline V gene sequence: CDR1 MNHEY, CDR2 SMNVEV (reference sequence). CDR3 size: 17 residues. For the CDR3, the DNA is TGTGCCAGCAGTTTGCGACCGACTAGCGGGGCCACGGATACGCAGTATTTT. Amino acid sequence: CASSLRPTSGATDTQYF.

The chain links TRBV5-3 to TRBJ2-7; D is ambiguous. TRBV5-3 is annotated as an ORF whose role is uncertain. This CDR3 comprises 15 residues. Trimming cost V 8 bases and J 6 bases, with 24 bases left between them. The DNA for the CDR3 is TGTGCCAGCAGCCATCCGGCCCGGATGGTATTCGAGCAGTACGTC. Its translation is CASSHPARMVFEQYV.

V gene TRBV18 combines with J gene TRBJ1-2; the match to TRBD1 covers 7 bases. The CDR3 has 14 amino acids. The ends lost 3 bases at V and 8 bases at J; junction bases unmatched: 9. Germline V CDR1 and CDR2: KGHSH, LQKENI. The CDR3 DNA is TGTGCCAGCTCACCTCAAAGAGGGGGCGAGGGCTACACCTTC. This codes for CASSPQRGGEGYTF.

V usage is TRBV6-1 and J usage is TRBJ1-1; D may be TRBD1 (5 bases). This CDR3 comprises 13 residues. Trimming shortened V by 8 bases and J by 4 bases, and 14 bases separated the two germline ends. The germline gives CDR1 MNHNS, CDR2 SASEGT. CDR3 DNA: TGTGCCAGCTTTAAAGGGGTGGGCACTGAAGCTTTCTTT. Its protein product is CASFKGVGTEAFF.

The rearrangement links TRBV4-1 to TRBJ2-5; 9 bases agree with TRBD2. After removal of 4 bases from V and 4 bases from J, the junction contained 10 bases not matched to a gene. CDR1 is MGHRA, CDR2 YSYEKL, per germline. The CDR3 runs 16 residues. The CDR3 reads CASSPIFPGLAETQYF. The CDR3 DNA sequence: TGCGCCAGCAGCCCGATTTTCCCGGGACTAGCAGAGACCCAGTACTTC.

The rearrangement joins TRBV19 to TRBJ1-2; D remains ambiguous. The CDR3 length is 14 residues. Germline CDR1 is LNHDA and CDR2 is SQIVND (reference sequence). Trimming left V 5 bases short and J 0 bases short, with 10 bases between. The CDR3 is CASSLHSANYGYTF. For the CDR3, the DNA is TGTGCCAGTAGTCTCCACTCCGCTAACTATGGCTACACCTTC.